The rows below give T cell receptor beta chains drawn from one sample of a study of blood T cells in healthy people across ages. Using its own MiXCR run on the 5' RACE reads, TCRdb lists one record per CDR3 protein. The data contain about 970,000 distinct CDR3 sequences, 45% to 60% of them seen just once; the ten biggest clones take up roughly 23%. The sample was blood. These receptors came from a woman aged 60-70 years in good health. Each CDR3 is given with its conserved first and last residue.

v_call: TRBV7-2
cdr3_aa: CASSSGRAGRTDTQYF

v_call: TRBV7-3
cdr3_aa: CASSITGRGAYNEQFF

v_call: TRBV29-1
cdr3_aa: CSAGVAGQGAQYF

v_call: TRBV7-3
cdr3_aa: CASSLVCGGSYNEQFF

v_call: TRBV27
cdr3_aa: CASSLLRGTYNEQFF

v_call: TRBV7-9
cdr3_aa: CASSHSSGRILLYEQYF

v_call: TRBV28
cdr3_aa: CASSSPYSYEQYF

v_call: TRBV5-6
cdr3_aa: CASNTLGAGTIRGETQYF

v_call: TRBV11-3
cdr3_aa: CASSLDGNSPSTDTQYF

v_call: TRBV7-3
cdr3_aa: CASSDASLEQYF

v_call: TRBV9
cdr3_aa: CASSVERQGRGYNEQFF

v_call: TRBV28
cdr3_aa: CASSPRTARGSNQPQHF

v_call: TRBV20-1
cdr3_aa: CSKIAGTSSNEQYF

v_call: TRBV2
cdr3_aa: CASTPLASLGTDTQYF

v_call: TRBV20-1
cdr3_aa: CSVARGIKDYNEQFF

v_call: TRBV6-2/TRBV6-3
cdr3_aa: CASSYSTSGSKYEQYF

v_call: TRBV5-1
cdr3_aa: CASSLADRVVDTQYF

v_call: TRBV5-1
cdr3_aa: CASSLDSGKTDTQYF

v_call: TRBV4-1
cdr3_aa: CASSQAGGQGLNEQYF

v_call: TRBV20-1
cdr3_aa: CSARDSLGVGRSYEQYF

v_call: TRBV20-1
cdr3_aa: CSAATYEQYF

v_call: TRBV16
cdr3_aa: CASSHAGVGDTQYF

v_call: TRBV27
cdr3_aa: CASAVETGEDEQYF

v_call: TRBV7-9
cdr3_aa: CASSFLTSAAYEQYF

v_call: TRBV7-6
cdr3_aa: CAGSFMMTDTQYF

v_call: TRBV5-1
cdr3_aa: CASSSGNSLFSYEQYF

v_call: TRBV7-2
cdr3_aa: CASSLSGDRRTEAFF

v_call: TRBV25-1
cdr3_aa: CASREQGNNQPQHF

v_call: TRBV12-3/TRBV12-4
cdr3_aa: CASRFQDRGHGYTF

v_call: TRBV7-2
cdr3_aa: CASSLGGWSNQPQHF

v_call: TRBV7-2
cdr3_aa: CASSLLHYKEYEQYF

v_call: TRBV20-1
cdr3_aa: CSARDVRDRGIHEQFF

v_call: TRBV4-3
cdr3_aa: CASSQIAGGRDEQYF

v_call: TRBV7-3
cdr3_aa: CASSLTSGSDTQYF

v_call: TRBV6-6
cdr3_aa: CASSYSPGTGGNEKLFF

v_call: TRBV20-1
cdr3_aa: CSARAFSRRSYEQYF

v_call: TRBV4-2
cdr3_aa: CASSLDSSRSTDTQYF

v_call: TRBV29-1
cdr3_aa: CSVRTWNRDRGSSTDTQYF

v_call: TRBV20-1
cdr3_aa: CSATTEGVGGYTF

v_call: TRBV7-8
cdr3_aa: CASSNLTSGAGETQYF

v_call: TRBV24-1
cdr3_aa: CATSDFRSALYNEQFF

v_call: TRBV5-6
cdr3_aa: CASSLGFPAGYEQYF

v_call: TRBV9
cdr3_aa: CASSVAPASGRVDTQYF

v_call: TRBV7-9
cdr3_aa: CASSFDTIGYTF

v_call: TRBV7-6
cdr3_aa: CASSITGENTEAFF

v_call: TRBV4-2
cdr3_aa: CASTGGRGNYNEQFF

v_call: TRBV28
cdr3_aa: CASSPAGRPQYF

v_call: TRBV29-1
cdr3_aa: CSVVSGYDYGYTF

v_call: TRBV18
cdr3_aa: CASSPAESGANVLTF

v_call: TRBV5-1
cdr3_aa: CASSSSTLAGDTQYF

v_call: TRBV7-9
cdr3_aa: CASSLDRADETQYF

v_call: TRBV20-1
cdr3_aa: CSALKGRIRDQETQYF

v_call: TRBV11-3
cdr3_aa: CASSDPWQGNEQFF

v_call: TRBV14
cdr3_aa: CASSQTGMDGYTF

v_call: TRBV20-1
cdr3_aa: CSAHEPGSIDQPQHF

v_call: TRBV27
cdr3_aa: CASKQAPGQGYNEQFF

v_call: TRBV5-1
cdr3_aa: CASSFSNQDNEQFF

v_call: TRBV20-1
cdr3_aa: CSASGGGRSREQYF

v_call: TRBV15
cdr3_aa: CATSREAGVNEQFF

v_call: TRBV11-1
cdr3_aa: CASSSYPGVGYEQYF